The clone carrying this T cell receptor beta chain has only one observation. The antigen remains undetermined. This sample stems from a study of early stage breast cancer tumors. The wider study: Of around 16 invasive breast tumors, more than ten were hormone receptor-positive, HER2-negative. Study observations and caveats: Tumors had 2.5 to 3-fold higher T cell density and higher clonality than adjacent normal breast tissue.

Sequencing was performed with immunoSEQ multiplex PCR; in TCRdb, only in-frame clones are kept and a portion is missing. Here the sample spans more than 20,000 clones, 60% to 85% being singletons. Germline V lookup: CDR1 MNHEY, CDR2 SMNVEV (reference sequence). This CDR3 is built from 12 residues. V lost 5 bases and J lost 9, with 11 bases in between. The chain links TRBV27 to TRBJ1-5, with D hard to call. The sequence came from a person aged 55 to 69 with breast cancer. Sequencing input: blood. The CDR3 nucleotides are TGTGCCAGCAGTGTCCCTCCGGGGCCCCAGCATTTT. It codes for CASSVPPGPQHF.